These 8 T cell receptor beta chains were sequenced from one sample in a study of early T cells in non-severe SARS-CoV-2 infection. From the 5' RACE reads, TCRdb called clonotypes with MiXCR, one entry per CDR3 protein. Of 25,000 to 30,000 distinct CDR3 sequences in the sample, 6% to 7.5% were seen once. The source was whole blood, collected at baseline. Receptor source: an adult who was a healthcare worker with PCR-confirmed SARS-CoV-2 infection or an uninfected control (not recorded which).

This clonotype has more than one count but fewer than ten. The chain has TRBV10-3 and TRBJ2-1; D possibly matches TRBD1 or TRBD2 (5 bases each). CDR3 length: 13 residues. Trimming removed 2 bases from V and 8 bases from J, with 10 bases in between. Looked up from germline, CDR1 is ENHRY and CDR2 is SYGVKD. The CDR3 nucleotides read TGTGCCATCAGTGAGAACAGAGGGGATGAGCAGTTCTTC. It specifies CAISENRGDEQFF.

This clonotype has ten or more counts. The V call is TRBV20-1, the J call TRBJ2-7; possible D gene TRBD1, 6 bases. Germline loops: CDR1 DFQATT, CDR2 SNEGSKA (reference sequence). Trimming pared 6 bases from V and 2 bases from J, leaving 14 bases between. The CDR3 sequence is 13 residues long. This CDR3 is CSATRGFAYEQYF. The DNA of the CDR3 is TGCAGTGCAACCAGGGGATTTGCCTACGAGCAGTACTTC.

This clonotype was recorded at least ten times. This sequence joins TRBV10-3 and TRBJ2-1; 12 nucleotides agree with TRBD2. The CDR3 contains 15 residues. V was clipped by 3 bases and J by 9 bases; unmatched bases: 6. Germline V gene data show CDR1 as ENHRY and CDR2 as SYGVKD. The CDR3 bases are TGTGCCATCAGTGAACTAGCGGGGGGCCAGGGTGAGCAGTTCTTC. Translating it yields CAISELAGGQGEQFF.

Comment on this clonotype: One junction end disagrees with the germline gene, perhaps due to a read error. The rearrangement links TRBV7-7 to TRBJ2-7; either TRBD1 or TRBD2 may supply D (5 bases each). The CDR3 covers 13 residues. Germline assignment: CDR1 SSHAT and CDR2 FNYEAQ (reference sequence). This chain's CDR3 is CASSLARGHEQYF. DNA of the CDR3: TGTGCTAGCAGCCTGGCCCGGGGCCACGAGCAGTACTTC. The full variable domain, with the rest looked up from reference TRBV7-7 and TRBJ2-7, is GAGVSQSPRYKVTKRGQDVTLRCDPISSHATLYWYQQALGQGPEFLTYFNYEAQPDKSGLPSDRFSAERPEGSISTLTIQRTEQRDSAMYRCASSLARGHEQYFGPGTRLTVT.

V gene TRBV7-3 combines with J gene TRBJ2-2; 8 bases match TRBD2. With 5 bases clipped from V and 1 base from J, the junction kept 6 bases outside the gene matches. The germline CDR1 and CDR2 sequences are SGHTA and FQGTGA. CDR3 size: 16 residues. CDR3 bases: TGTGCCAGCAGCCCGGTCGGGACTAGGAACACCGGGGAGCTGTTTTTT. It encodes CASSPVGTRNTGELFF.

The V gene is TRBV5-1, the J gene TRBJ1-1; TRBD1 aligns across 8 bases. CDR3 length equals 16 residues. The V and J ends lost 4 bases and 3 bases, in that order; junction bases with no gene match: 11. CDR1 is SGHRS and CDR2 is YFSETQ in the germline V gene. Written as DNA, the CDR3 is TGCGCCAGCAGCAGGACAGGGTCTGGGCTCGACACTGAAGCTTTCTTT. Protein product: CASSRTGSGLDTEAFF.

In its sample, this clonotype was seen many times. This chain links TRBV4-2 with TRBJ2-7; no clear D. The CDR3 loop spans 15 amino acids. Trimming removed 4 bases at V and 1 base at J, with 14 bases between. Germline V lookup: CDR1 LGHNA, CDR2 YNFKEQ. The CDR3 DNA is TGTGCCAGCAGCCTTATTTCACGGAGTTCCTACGAGCAGTACTTC. This sequence encodes CASSLISRSSYEQYF.

The chain links TRBV18 to TRBJ2-7; D might be TRBD2 (6 bases). Trimming took off 0 bases at V and 1 base at J, with 7 bases between the two ends. This CDR3 is 14 amino acids long. Germline V lookup: CDR1 KGHSH, CDR2 LQKENI. CDR3 loop: CASSPPSGSYEQYF. The DNA of the CDR3 is TGTGCCAGCTCACCACCGAGCGGGTCCTACGAGCAGTACTTC.